These 15 T cell receptor beta chains were all obtained from the same sample, sequenced in a study of T cell responses to AZD1222 COVID-19 vaccine. The data were produced by immunoSEQ multiplex PCR, yet TCRdb's version contains in-frame clones alone and is incomplete. The repertoire includes around 100,000 clones, around 84% of them detected once, and around 5% sits in the top ten. Sequenced here: peripheral blood, sampled 28 days after the second AZD1222 dose. These receptors originate from an adult who received the AZD1222 COVID-19 vaccine.

The chain uses TRBV7-6 and TRBJ2-3; D not certain. The V gene lost 1 base and the J gene lost 4 bases, with 12 bases spanning the gap. The CDR3 totals 15 residues. The V gene's germline CDR1 is SGHVS and CDR2 FNYEAQ. The chain's CDR3 is CASSLGTTGSDTQYF. Written as DNA, the CDR3 is TGTGCCAGCAGCTTAGGCACCACCGGATCAGATACGCAGTATTTT.

The rearrangement links TRBV11-1 to TRBJ1-2; no clear D. The V and J ends lost 3 bases and 5 bases respectively, with 13 bases between them. This CDR3 region has 14 residues. Germline CDR1 SGHAT, CDR2 FQDESV (reference sequence). The CDR3 protein is CASSLAGSAYGYTF. The CDR3 DNA follows: TGTGCCAGCAGCTTGGCAGGTTCAGCATATGGCTACACCTTC.

The rearrangement uses TRBV7-8 and TRBJ2-7, with D uncertain. The CDR3 totals 15 residues. Trimming removed 1 base at V and 3 bases at J, with 13 bases between. CDR1 SGHVS and CDR2 FQNEAQ come from the germline V gene. The DNA for the CDR3 is TGTGCCAGCAGCTTAGGGGTACCCTACAGCTACGAGCAGTACTTC. This encodes CASSLGVPYSYEQYF.

The rearrangement joins TRBV5-1 to TRBJ1-5, with D uncertain. V was clipped by 0 bases and J by 3 bases, with 10 bases between them. Looked up from germline, CDR1 is SGHRS and CDR2 is YFSETQ. The CDR3 runs to 15 residues. DNA for the CDR3: TGCGCCAGCAGCTTGGTACCGGGGATCAATCAGCCCCAGCATTTT. The encoded protein is CASSLVPGINQPQHF.

With regard to this clone: Other DNA sequences from this sample encode an identical CDR3 as well. The chain recombines TRBV5-1 with TRBJ2-5, with D possibly being TRBD2 (7 bases). Germline loops: CDR1 SGHRS, CDR2 YFSETQ. This CDR3 has 15 amino acids. Trimming cost V 0 bases and J 4 bases, with 13 bases left between them. The CDR3 here is CASSLAPGGGETQYF. CDR3 sequence (DNA): TGCGCCAGCAGCTTGGCCCCGGGGGGCGGAGAGACCCAGTACTTC. Complete variable domain (other parts from reference TRBV5-1 and TRBJ2-5): KAGVTQTPRYLIKTRGQQVTLSCSPISGHRSVSWYQQTPGQGLQFLFEYFSETQRNKGNFPGRFSGRQFSNSRSEMNVSTLELGDSALYLCASSLAPGGGETQYFGPGTRLLVL.

V gene TRBV20-1 combines with J gene TRBJ2-2; 9 bases agree with TRBD2. This CDR3 contains 19 residues. The V and J ends lost 3 bases and 0 bases, in that order; junction bases with no gene match: 14. The germline V gene encodes CDR1 DFQATT and CDR2 SNEGSKA (reference sequence). The CDR3 spells CSASRGASGVSPNTGELFF. DNA of the CDR3: TGCAGTGCTAGTCGGGGGGCTAGCGGGGTGTCCCCGAACACCGGGGAGCTGTTTTTT.

This chain joins TRBV6-5 and TRBJ2-7; D is ambiguous. The V end was cut by 0 bases, the J end by 4 bases, with 4 bases between. The germline V gene has CDR1 MNHEY and CDR2 SVGAGI. The CDR3 contains 12 residues. CDR3 nucleotides: TGTGCCAGCAGTTACTCAGTTTACGAGCAGTACTTC. Residues: CASSYSVYEQYF.

The chain uses TRBV19 and TRBJ1-1, with D hard to call. The CDR3 covers 13 residues. Germline V lookup: CDR1 LNHDA, CDR2 SQIVND (reference sequence). V gave up 6 bases and J gave up 2 bases, with 10 bases separating them. CDR3 amino acids: CASSVMRNTEAFF. CDR3 DNA sequence: TGTGCCAGTAGCGTGATGAGAAACACTGAAGCTTTCTTT.

This clone was counted only a few times. V usage is TRBV7-8 and J usage is TRBJ2-2; D gene ambiguous. Germline-derived CDR1 and CDR2 are SGHVS and FQNEAQ. The CDR3 has 14 residues. V was pared by 5 bases and J by 0 bases, with 7 bases between. The CDR3, as DNA: TGTGCCAGCAGCCGGCATTCGAACACCGGGGAGCTGTTTTTT. Protein product: CASSRHSNTGELFF.

This clone was observed a handful of times. The chain links TRBV12-3 or TRBV12-4 to TRBJ1-4; D call uncertain. CDR3 length equals 13 residues. The V end was cut by 2 bases, the J end by 6 bases, with 7 bases between. DNA of the CDR3: TGTGCCAGCAGTTTACGGGAGGATGAAAAACTGTTTTTT. As protein: CASSLREDEKLFF.

The genes are TRBV27 and TRBJ1-1; 7 bases align to TRBD1. V shed 5 bases and J 3 bases; nucleotides not matched to a gene: 12. The CDR3 runs to 16 residues. Germline V gene lookup returns CDR1 MNHEY and CDR2 SMNVEV (reference sequence). The CDR3 DNA is TGTGCCAGCAGTCCGGGGGTCGCAGGGGGTGACACTGAAGCTTTCTTT. This sequence encodes CASSPGVAGGDTEAFF.

The chain uses TRBV7-8 and TRBJ2-6; D is unresolved. The CDR3 totals 13 residues. Trimming stripped 3 bases from V and 0 bases from J, with 0 bases between. Germline V CDR1 and CDR2: SGHVS, FQNEAQ. The CDR3, as DNA: TGTGCCAGCAGCTTCTCTGGGGCCAACGTCCTGACTTTC. Protein product: CASSFSGANVLTF.

The genes are TRBV18 and TRBJ1-6; D gene ambiguous. This CDR3 comprises 15 residues. Germline CDR1 KGHSH, CDR2 LQKENI. The V end was cut by 6 bases, the J end by 8 bases, with 17 bases between. This CDR3 is CASSSESAFDSPLHF. The CDR3 DNA reads as TGTGCCAGCTCCTCGGAGTCCGCGTTTGATTCACCCCTCCACTTT.

J is TRBJ2-1 and V is TRBV24-1, with TRBD1 matching over 10 bases. The germline V gene encodes CDR1 KGHDR and CDR2 SFDVKD. The J segment lost 8 bases and the V segment lost 1 base, leaving 4 bases of the junction unmatched. The CDR3 sequence is 15 residues long. CDR3 in DNA: TGTGCCACCAGTGATTTTACGACAGGGGGCCATGAGCAGTTCTTC. Translating gives CATSDFTTGGHEQFF.

V is TRBV2 and J is TRBJ2-5; D gene uncertain. CDR1 and CDR2 (germline): SNHLY, FYNNEI. The germline V and J ends were trimmed by 2 bases and 4 bases, with 5 bases remaining between them. The CDR3 is 12 residues long. The CDR3 sequence is CASSELSETQYF. The CDR3 bases are TGTGCCAGCAGTGAACTCTCAGAGACCCAGTACTTC.